These 23 T cell receptor beta chains share one sample of origin, sequenced in a study of T-cell memory formation after mild COVID-19. TCRdb re-derived calls from the 5' RACE reads in MiXCR, one entry per CDR3 protein. The sample includes about 600,000 distinct CDR3 sequences, about a fifth of them seen just once. Sequencing was carried out using PBMCs or a T cell subset sorted from them (not recorded which). The receptors were sampled from an adult woman who had mild COVID-19 (a few samples of this study predate the infection). Cell type and time point are not known.

The CDR3: CASSLERLELAEAFF. Here the CDR3 DNA reads TGTGCCAGCAGCTTAGAAAGGCTTGAACTGGCTGAAGCTTTCTTT. The V call is TRBV7-2, the J call TRBJ1-1; D is uncertain. Germline V gene data show CDR1 as SGHTA and CDR2 as FQGNSA. V was clipped by 1 base and J by 6 bases, with 15 bases between them. The CDR3 consists of 15 residues.

This clonotype appeared a few times. The rearrangement links TRBV12-3 or TRBV12-4 to TRBJ1-1, with D uncertain. V dropped 11 bases and J dropped 0 bases, with 13 bases sitting between them. CDR3 size: 13 residues. This chain's CDR3 is CASGPPLNTEAFF. The CDR3, as DNA: TGTGCCTCGGGTCCACCTCTGAACACTGAAGCTTTCTTT.

This clonotype was seen more than once but under ten times. The gene calls are TRBV29-1 and TRBJ2-7; 13 bases map to TRBD2. This CDR3 has 13 residues. CDR1 is SQVTM, CDR2 ANQGSEA, per germline. The V and J ends lost 8 bases and 7 bases, in that order; junction bases with no gene match: 8. In DNA, the CDR3 is TGCAGCATAACTAGCGGGGGGGCGGAAGAGCAGTACTTC. It translates to CSITSGGAEEQYF.

The chain uses TRBV5-1 and TRBJ2-2; D may be TRBD2 (6 bases). Germline V gene lookup returns CDR1 SGHRS and CDR2 YFSETQ. Trimming removed 0 bases from V and 6 bases from J, with 12 bases in between. This CDR3 is 15 amino acids long. The CDR3 coding sequence is TGCGCCAGCAGCTTGGATTCTAGCGATTCCGGGGAGCTGTTTTTT. Translation gives CASSLDSSDSGELFF.

The V and J genes are TRBV7-6 and TRBJ2-7; perhaps TRBD2 as D (5 bases). The CDR3 extends over 15 amino acids. Germline V gives CDR1 SGHVS, CDR2 FNYEAQ. The V end was cut by 1 base, the J end by 3 bases, with 13 bases between. This chain's CDR3 is CASSLEGVGSYEQYF. The CDR3 bases are TGTGCCAGCAGCTTAGAAGGAGTGGGGAGCTACGAGCAGTACTTC.

J is TRBJ2-1 and V is TRBV24-1; D perhaps matches TRBD2 (5 bases). V lost 2 bases to trimming and J lost 0 bases, with 13 bases between them. Germline CDR1 is KGHDR and CDR2 is SFDVKD. This CDR3 has 17 amino acids. In nucleotides, the CDR3 is TGTGCCACCAGTGATTCACCTAGCTTCAGCTCCTACAATGAGCAGTTCTTC. It yields the protein CATSDSPSFSSYNEQFF.

The chain joins TRBV12-3 or TRBV12-4 to TRBJ2-1, with 14 positions matching TRBD2. The V and J ends lost 6 bases and 5 bases, in that order; junction bases with no gene match: 3. CDR3 length equals 15 residues. CDR3 loop: CASRKTSGGDNEQFF. The CDR3 DNA sequence: TGTGCCAGCAGGAAGACTAGCGGGGGGGACAATGAGCAGTTCTTC.

This chain connects TRBV15 to TRBJ2-2; D might be TRBD1 (6 bases). Germline V lookup: CDR1 LNHNV, CDR2 YYDKDF (reference sequence). Deletions cut 4 bases from V and 1 base from J, with 7 bases between. The CDR3 length is 14 residues. The CDR3 nucleotides are TGTGCCACCAGCAAGGACAGGAACACCGGGGAGCTGTTTTTT. Its protein is CATSKDRNTGELFF.

This clonotype was seen only a few times. The J gene is TRBJ1-1, the V gene TRBV5-1; 7 nucleotides agree with TRBD1. Per the germline V gene, CDR1 is SGHRS and CDR2 is YFSETQ. CDR3 length: 15 residues. Trimming at V came to 2 bases and at J to 1 base, leaving 5 bases not matched to a gene. CDR3 coding DNA: TGCGCCAGCAGCTTCTCACAGGGGTGGAACACTGAAGCTTTCTTT. Translated: CASSFSQGWNTEAFF.

The chain recombines TRBV6-2 or TRBV6-3 with TRBJ1-5; D possibly corresponds to TRBD1 (5 bases). Germline CDR1 reads MNHEY; CDR2 reads SVGEGT. The V gene lost 1 base and the J gene lost 7 bases, with 11 bases spanning the gap. The CDR3 loop spans 14 amino acids. This chain's CDR3 is CASSYWGGEQPQHF. The CDR3 bases are TGTGCCAGCAGTTACTGGGGGGGGGAGCAGCCCCAGCATTTT.

The V and J genes are TRBV7-2 and TRBJ2-5; 7 bases line up with TRBD2. V lost 5 bases and J lost 4; bases outside the gene matches: 4. CDR3 length: 13 amino acids. CDR1 is SGHTA and CDR2 is FQGNSA in the germline V gene. CDR3 sequence: CASSKGLVETQYF. CDR3 in DNA: TGTGCCAGCAGCAAAGGACTAGTAGAGACCCAGTACTTC.

This clonotype turned up a few times. The CDR3: CASSAGVGGYTF. The CDR3 DNA reads as TGCGCCAGCAGTGCAGGTGTGGGTGGCTACACCTTC. V and J are TRBV5-1 and TRBJ1-2, with D unclear. The CDR3 runs to 12 residues. Trimming stripped 5 bases from V and 7 bases from J, with 12 bases between. CDR1 is SGHRS and CDR2 is YFSETQ in the germline V gene.

The V gene is TRBV5-1, the J gene TRBJ2-7; 7 bases agree with TRBD1. From germline, CDR1 is SGHRS and CDR2 YFSETQ. The CDR3 is 15 amino acids. Trimming took 4 bases from V and 2 from J; bases not matched to a gene: 9. CDR3 nucleotide sequence: TGCGCCAGCAGCCGAGGGGGACAGTTGACCTACGAGCAGTACTTC. This encodes CASSRGGQLTYEQYF.

The chain carries TRBV7-9 and TRBJ2-5, with D unresolved. Germline V gene lookup returns CDR1 SEHNR and CDR2 FQNEAQ (reference sequence). CDR3 length: 13 residues. V was cut by 5 bases and J by 9 bases, with 16 bases left in between. As DNA, the CDR3 is TGTGCCAGCAGCACACTAATTGATGGGGCCCAGTACTTC. It translates to CASSTLIDGAQYF.

This clonotype was recorded many times. The chain uses TRBV5-5 and TRBJ2-1, with 9 nucleotides matching TRBD2. Trimming took 2 bases from V and 3 from J; bases not matched to a gene: 3. This CDR3 contains 15 residues. Germline CDR1 SGHKS, CDR2 YYEKEE (reference sequence). CDR3 residues: CASSFSSGVYNEQFF. The CDR3 DNA is TGTGCCAGCAGCTTCTCTAGCGGGGTCTACAATGAGCAGTTCTTC.

The V call is TRBV20-1, the J call TRBJ1-2; a weak D match, TRBD1 (5 bases). The CDR3 has 13 residues. Trimming took off 5 bases at V and 4 bases at J, with 14 bases between the two ends. Germline V CDR1 and CDR2: DFQATT, SNEGSKA (reference sequence). The CDR3 DNA sequence: TGCAGTGCTGACGGGGACGGCTTCTATGGCTACACCTTC. It specifies CSADGDGFYGYTF.

In its sample, this clonotype was seen a few times. The chain is built from TRBV5-1 and TRBJ2-7; 12 bases fit TRBD2. V lost 4 bases, J lost 4 bases, and 6 bases stayed unmatched. This CDR3 is built from 15 residues. Looked up from germline, CDR1 is SGHRS and CDR2 is YFSETQ. CDR3 DNA sequence: TGCGCCAGCAGCCCGGGACTAGCGGGTTTTTACGAGCAGTACTTC. Translation: CASSPGLAGFYEQYF.

The chain has TRBV5-4 and TRBJ1-2; D call uncertain. Germline-derived CDR1 and CDR2 are SGHNT and YYREEE (reference sequence). V was shortened by 2 bases and J by 8 bases, with 7 bases between the two germline ends. The CDR3 is 11 amino acids. This CDR3 reads CASSFLRGYTF. The CDR3, as DNA: TGTGCCAGCAGCTTTCTTCGGGGCTACACCTTC. The whole variable domain, remainder taken from reference TRBV5-4 and TRBJ1-2, is ETGVTQSPTHLIKTRGQQVTLRCSSQSGHNTVSWYQQALGQGPQFIFQYYREEENGRGNFPPRFSGLQFPNYSSELNVNALELDDSALYLCASSFLRGYTFGSGTRLTVV.

This clonotype was detected only a few times. The gene calls are TRBV29-1 and TRBJ2-4; TRBD1 matches 8 bases. CDR1 and CDR2 (germline): SQVTM, ANQGSEA. After removal of 7 bases from V and 2 bases from J, the junction contained 4 bases not matched to a gene. The CDR3 is 13 amino acids. The CDR3 DNA reads TGCAGCGCCGGACAGGGTTCCAAAAACATTCAGTACTTC. Amino acids: CSAGQGSKNIQYF.

The chain carries TRBV7-6 and TRBJ2-5, with 9 positions matching TRBD1. Germline CDR1 reads SGHVS; CDR2 reads FNYEAQ. V trimming: 5 bases; J trimming: 1 base; junction bases outside the gene matches: 2. The CDR3 length is 14 residues. The CDR3 DNA is TGTGCCAGCAGCCGGGACAGGGTCCAAGAGACCCAGTACTTC. This gives the protein CASSRDRVQETQYF.

This clonotype has a handful of counts. This rearrangement joins TRBV12-3 or TRBV12-4 to TRBJ1-1; 8 bases line up with TRBD1. The CDR3 loop spans 14 amino acids. J was trimmed by 5 bases and V by 5 bases; bases with no gene match: 7. The CDR3 DNA is TGTGCCAGCAGTAGACAGGGGATCAGGACTGAAGCTTTCTTT. Translation gives CASSRQGIRTEAFF.

The chain carries TRBV29-1 and TRBJ2-4; D uncertain. Germline assignment: CDR1 SQVTM and CDR2 ANQGSEA. This CDR3 contains 15 residues. V was shortened by 4 bases and J by 0 bases, with 13 bases between the two germline ends. The DNA for the CDR3 is TGCAGCGTTGTAAGCCAGGAGCTAGCCAAAAACATTCAGTACTTC. Amino acids: CSVVSQELAKNIQYF.

This sequence joins TRBV5-1 and TRBJ2-3, with D possibly matching TRBD2 (5 bases). This CDR3 comprises 15 residues. Trimming cost V 5 bases and J 6 bases, with 19 bases left between them. Germline V CDR1 and CDR2: SGHRS, YFSETQ. The CDR3 loop is CASRGQRPPVDTQYF. The CDR3 nucleotides are TGCGCCAGCAGAGGTCAGCGGCCACCCGTGGATACGCAGTATTTT.